The present T cell receptor beta chain was sequenced within a study of blood T cell repertoires in COVID-19. The CDR3 spans 11 residues. V was clipped by 2 bases and J by 7 bases, with 6 bases between them. Germline V gene lookup returns CDR1 KGHSH and CDR2 LQKENI. Repertoires were generated with immunoSEQ multiplex PCR, while TCRdb's copy carries only in-frame clones and drops some. The data show 250,000 to 300,000 clones, 85% to 90% seen once. This chain links TRBV18 with TRBJ2-7, with no clear D. Material: peripheral blood. The sequence was collected from a woman aged 30 to 39 with COVID-19, enrolled during active disease. In DNA form, the CDR3 reads TGTGCCAGCTCACCAAATCGGGAGCAGTACTTC. Its protein is CASSPNREQYF.